Described below is a single T cell receptor (beta chain) sequence and its context. Its cognate antigen is unknown. Generated by immunoSEQ multiplex PCR, the TCRdb table keeps only in-frame clones and is missing some. The sample lists about 130,000 clones, 80% to 90% seen once, with about 1.1% in the top ten. This CDR3 contains 16 residues. Trimming cost V 2 bases and J 5 bases; bases outside gene matches: 9. The germline V gene encodes CDR1 KGHSH and CDR2 LQKENI. The 120-subject validation cohort, separate from the roughly 670-subject first cohort, included the donors. The source of the sample is a study of cytomegalovirus exposure and HLA in healthy donors. Study results and caveats: Reported results showed that the classifier diagnosed cytomegalovirus status with high specificity and sensitivity. Approximately 160 TCR beta chains were listed as cytomegalovirus-associated.

The chain uses TRBV18 and TRBJ1-5; 7 nucleotides agree with TRBD1. The clonotype was recovered from a woman between 18 and 29 years old in good health and CMV-seronegative. Sample: PBMCs. The CDR3 loop reads CASSPSAQGFDQPQHF. CDR3 DNA: TGTGCCAGCTCACCAAGCGCACAGGGGTTCGATCAGCCCCAGCATTTT.